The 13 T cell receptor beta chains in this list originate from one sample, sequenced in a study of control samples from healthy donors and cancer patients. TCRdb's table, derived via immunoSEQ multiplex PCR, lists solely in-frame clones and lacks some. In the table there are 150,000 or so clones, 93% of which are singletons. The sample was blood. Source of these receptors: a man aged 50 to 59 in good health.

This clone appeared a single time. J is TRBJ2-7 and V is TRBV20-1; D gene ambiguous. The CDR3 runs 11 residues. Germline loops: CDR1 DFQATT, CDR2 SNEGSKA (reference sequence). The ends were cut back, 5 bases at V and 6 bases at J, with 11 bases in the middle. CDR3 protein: CSAPRPVEQYF. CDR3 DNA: TGCAGTGCTCCCAGACCCGTCGAGCAGTACTTC.

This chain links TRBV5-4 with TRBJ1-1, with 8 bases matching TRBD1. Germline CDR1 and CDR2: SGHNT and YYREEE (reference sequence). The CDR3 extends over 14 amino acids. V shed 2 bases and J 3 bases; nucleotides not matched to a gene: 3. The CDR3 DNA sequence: TGTGCCAGCAGCTTCGACAGGGGTTACACTGAAGCTTTCTTT. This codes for CASSFDRGYTEAFF.

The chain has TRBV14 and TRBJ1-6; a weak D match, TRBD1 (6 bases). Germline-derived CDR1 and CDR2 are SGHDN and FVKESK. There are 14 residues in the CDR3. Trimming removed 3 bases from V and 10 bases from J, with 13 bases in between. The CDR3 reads CASSQTGSLSPLHF. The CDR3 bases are TGTGCCAGCAGCCAGACAGGATCTTTGTCACCCCTCCACTTT.

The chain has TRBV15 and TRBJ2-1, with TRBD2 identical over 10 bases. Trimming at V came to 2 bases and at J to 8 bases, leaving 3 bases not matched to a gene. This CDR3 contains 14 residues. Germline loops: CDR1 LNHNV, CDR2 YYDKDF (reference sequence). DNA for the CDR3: TGTGCCACCAGCAGACTAGCGGGAGACGATGAGCAGTTCTTC. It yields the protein CATSRLAGDDEQFF.

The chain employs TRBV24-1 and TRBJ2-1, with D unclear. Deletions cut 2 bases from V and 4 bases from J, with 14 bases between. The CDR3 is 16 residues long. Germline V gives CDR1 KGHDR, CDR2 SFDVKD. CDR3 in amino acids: CATSDSRGFPYNEQFF. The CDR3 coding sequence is TGTGCCACCAGTGATTCTCGTGGTTTCCCTTACAATGAGCAGTTCTTC.

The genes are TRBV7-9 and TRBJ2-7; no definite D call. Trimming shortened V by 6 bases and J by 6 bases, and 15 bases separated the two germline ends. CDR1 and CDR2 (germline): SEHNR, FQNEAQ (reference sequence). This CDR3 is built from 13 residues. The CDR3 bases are TGTGCCAGCAGGAGAGACGGCCTAGGCGAGCAGTACTTC. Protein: CASRRDGLGEQYF.

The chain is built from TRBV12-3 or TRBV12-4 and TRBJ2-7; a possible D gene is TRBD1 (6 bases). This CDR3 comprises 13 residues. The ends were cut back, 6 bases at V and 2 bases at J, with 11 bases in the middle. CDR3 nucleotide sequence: TGTGCCAGCAGCCCAACAGGGACCTACGAGCAGTACTTC. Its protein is CASSPTGTYEQYF.

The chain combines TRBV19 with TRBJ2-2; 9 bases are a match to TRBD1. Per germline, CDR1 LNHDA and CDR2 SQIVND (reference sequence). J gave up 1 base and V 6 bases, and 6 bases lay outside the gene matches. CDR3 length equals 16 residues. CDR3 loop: CASRQGALLNTGELFF. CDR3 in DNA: TGTGCCAGTAGACAGGGGGCCCTTTTGAACACCGGGGAGCTGTTTTTT.

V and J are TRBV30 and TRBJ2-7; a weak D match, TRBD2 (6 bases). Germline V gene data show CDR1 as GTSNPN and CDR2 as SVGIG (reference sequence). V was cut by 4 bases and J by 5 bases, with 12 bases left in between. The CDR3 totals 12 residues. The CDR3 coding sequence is TGTGCCTGGAACCGGGAGTCTAACGAGCAGTACTTC. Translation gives CAWNRESNEQYF.

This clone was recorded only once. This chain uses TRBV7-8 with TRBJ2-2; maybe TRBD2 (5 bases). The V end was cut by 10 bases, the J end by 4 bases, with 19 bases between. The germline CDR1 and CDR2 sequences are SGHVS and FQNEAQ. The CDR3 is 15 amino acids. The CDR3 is CATIPQRRSTGELFF. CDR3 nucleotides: TGTGCCACGATACCTCAGCGGAGGAGCACCGGGGAGCTGTTTTTT.

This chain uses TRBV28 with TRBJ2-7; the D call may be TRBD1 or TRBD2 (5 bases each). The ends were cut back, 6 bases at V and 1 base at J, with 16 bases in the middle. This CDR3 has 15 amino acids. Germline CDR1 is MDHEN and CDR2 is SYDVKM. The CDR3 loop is CASRRTGTQSYEQYF. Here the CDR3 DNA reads TGTGCCAGCAGACGTACCGGGACCCAGTCCTACGAGCAGTACTTC.

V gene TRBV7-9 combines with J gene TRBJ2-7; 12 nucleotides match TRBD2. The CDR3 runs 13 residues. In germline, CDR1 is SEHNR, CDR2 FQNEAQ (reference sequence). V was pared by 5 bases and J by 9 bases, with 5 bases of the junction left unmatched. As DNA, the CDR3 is TGTGCCAGCAGCCGGACTAGCGGGATGGGGCAGTACTTC. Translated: CASSRTSGMGQYF.

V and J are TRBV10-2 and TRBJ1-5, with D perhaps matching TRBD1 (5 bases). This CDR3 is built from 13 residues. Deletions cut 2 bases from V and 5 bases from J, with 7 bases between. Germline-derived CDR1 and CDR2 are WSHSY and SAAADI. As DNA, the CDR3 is TGCGCCAGCAGTGAGAGAGGGGATCAGCCCCAGCATTTT. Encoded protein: CASSERGDQPQHF.